These T cell receptor beta chains were read from a single sample in a study of cytomegalovirus exposure and HLA in healthy donors. Repertoires were generated with immunoSEQ multiplex PCR, while TCRdb's copy carries only in-frame clones and drops some. The table shows some 120,000 clones, with 70% to 85% occurring only once. The sequencing sample was made of PBMCs. All receptors derive from a woman between 18 and 29 years old in good health and CMV-seropositive. CDR3s include the opening cysteine and the closing phenylalanine or tryptophan. D genes are given only for firm matches. Clone size is stated in some rows and not others, as once, few, many or a class when expanded.

V	D	J	size	CDR3	DNA
TRBV11-3	NA	TRBJ2-5	once	CASSLEPKPRKTQYF	TGTGCCAGCAGCTTAGAACCGAAACCGAGGAAGACCCAGTACTTC
TRBV2	TRBD2	TRBJ2-5	NA	CASTLSGGGAQETQYF	TGTGCCAGCACTCTATCGGGCGGGGGGGCCCAGGAGACCCAGTACTTC
TRBV2	TRBD1	TRBJ1-2	NA	CASSTGGSNYGYTF	TGTGCCAGCAGTACAGGGGGGTCTAACTATGGCTACACCTTC
TRBV19	TRBD1	TRBJ1-4	NA	CASNRQGSGQKLFF	TGTGCCAGTAATAGACAGGGAAGTGGACAAAAACTGTTTTTT
TRBV19	NA	TRBJ1-2	NA	CASSIGNLYGYTF	TGTGCCAGTAGTATCGGGAATCTCTATGGCTACACCTTC
TRBV2	TRBD1	TRBJ1-1	NA	CASSPRQGGNTEAFF	TGTGCCAGCAGCCCTAGACAGGGAGGGAACACTGAAGCTTTCTTT
TRBV6-5	TRBD1	TRBJ2-7	NA	CASSNAGQGNYEQYF	TGTGCCAGCAGTAATGCCGGACAGGGGAACTACGAGCAGTACTTC
TRBV11-1	NA	TRBJ2-7	NA	CASSLMGGGSEQYF	TGTGCCAGCAGCTTAATGGGGGGGGGCTCCGAGCAGTACTTC
TRBV5-4	TRBD1	TRBJ1-2	few	CASSSSYTGAAYGYTF	TGTGCCAGCAGCTCCTCCTACACAGGGGCCGCATACGGCTACACCTTC
TRBV5-4	TRBD1	TRBJ2-7	NA	CASSRDPGQGDEQYF	TGTGCCAGCAGCCGAGACCCGGGACAGGGCGACGAGCAGTACTTC
TRBV2	TRBD1	TRBJ1-3	NA	CASTGGLGNTIYF	TGTGCCAGTACAGGGGGCTTAGGAAACACCATATATTTT
TRBV28	NA	TRBJ2-3	NA	CASSLRAGGDTQYF	TGTGCCAGCAGTTTACGGGCAGGAGGAGATACGCAGTATTTT
TRBV7-6	NA	TRBJ2-7	NA	CASSLEGFSYEQYF	TGTGCCAGCAGCTTAGAGGGGTTCTCCTACGAGCAGTACTTC
TRBV6-1	NA	TRBJ2-5	NA	CASRGQGLETQYF	TGTGCCAGCAGGGGGCAGGGGTTAGAGACCCAGTACTTC
TRBV2	NA	TRBJ2-2	few	CASSEQGAGELFF	TGTGCCAGCAGTGAACAGGGCGCCGGGGAGCTGTTTTTT
TRBV4-1	TRBD1	TRBJ2-3	NA	CASSQTGTVEDTQYF	TGCGCCAGCAGCCAAACCGGGACAGTTGAAGATACGCAGTATTTT
TRBV19	NA	TRBJ1-5	NA	CASKEGSQPQHF	TGTGCCAGTAAAGAGGGTAGTCAGCCCCAGCATTTT
TRBV18	TRBD1	TRBJ2-2	NA	CASSPQGDYTGELFF	TGTGCCAGCTCACCGCAGGGGGATTACACCGGGGAGCTGTTTTTT
TRBV19	NA	TRBJ1-4	few	CASNPGFNEKLFF	TGTGCCAGCAACCCAGGGTTTAATGAAAAACTGTTTTTT
TRBV6-1	TRBD1	TRBJ2-1	few	CASSEAQGAPNEQFF	TGTGCCAGCAGTGAAGCACAGGGGGCTCCCAATGAGCAGTTCTTC
TRBV29-1	TRBD1	TRBJ2-7	NA	CSVEGTGTSYEQYF	TGCAGCGTTGAAGGGACAGGGACCTCCTACGAGCAGTACTTC
TRBV4-1	NA	TRBJ1-2	NA	CARTGHGYTF	TGCGCCAGGACAGGCCATGGCTACACCTTC
TRBV5-6	TRBD1	TRBJ2-5	NA	CASSLWDRGYQETQYF	TGTGCCAGCAGCTTGTGGGACAGGGGGTACCAAGAGACCCAGTACTTC
TRBV30	NA	TRBJ1-1	NA	CAWTLVTPDTEAFF	TGTGCCTGGACCCTTGTTACGCCGGACACTGAAGCTTTCTTT
TRBV25-1	TRBD2	TRBJ2-7	NA	CASSAQPTSGGSHEQYF	TGTGCCAGCAGTGCTCAACCTACTAGCGGGGGTTCCCACGAGCAGTACTTC
TRBV23-1	NA	TRBJ2-7	NA	CASSLKLEQYF	TGCGCCAGCAGTCTGAAGCTCGAGCAGTACTTC
TRBV7-9	TRBD1	TRBJ2-5	NA	CASSLVQGGETQYF	TGTGCCAGCAGCTTAGTACAGGGGGGAGAGACCCAGTACTTC
TRBV9	TRBD2	TRBJ2-2	NA	CASSPRSSGGSTGELFF	TGTGCCAGCAGCCCCCGGAGTAGCGGGGGTAGTACCGGGGAGCTGTTTTTT
TRBV6-6	NA	TRBJ1-1	NA	CASTPSNTEAFF	TGTGCCAGCACCCCCTCGAACACTGAAGCTTTCTTT
TRBV27	NA	TRBJ2-3	few	CASSFVADNTDTQYF	TGTGCCAGCAGTTTTGTAGCGGACAACACAGATACGCAGTATTTT
TRBV5-1	TRBD2	TRBJ2-1	NA	CASSLGTSGEQEQFF	TGCGCCAGCAGCTTGGGTACTAGCGGGGAACAAGAGCAGTTCTTC
TRBV19	TRBD2	TRBJ2-5	NA	CASTGLAGSTQYF	TGTGCCAGTACCGGACTAGCGGGGTCTACCCAGTACTTC
TRBV5-1	TRBD2	TRBJ2-1	NA	CASSLGLAGASYNEQFF	TGCGCCAGCAGCTTGGGACTAGCGGGGGCCTCCTACAATGAGCAGTTCTTC
TRBV27	NA	TRBJ2-3	NA	CASRRGSTDTQYF	TGTGCCAGCAGACGAGGTAGCACAGATACGCAGTATTTT